This is a list of T cell receptor beta chains from one sample in a study. TCRdb passed the 5' RACE reads through MiXCR, listing each CDR3 protein once. The sample includes 10,000 or so distinct CDR3 sequences, 25% of them seen just once. Sequences were obtained from Tregs sorted from blood. The origin of the receptors is a female donor with breast cancer. Both conserved end residues are part of each CDR3. Each record gives: D gene, J gene, V gene, clone size, CDR3 protein, CDR3 DNA. A D gene is named only where the DNA matches it firmly. Not all rows give a size; the values are once, few, many and, for expanded clones, a class.

>TRBD1|TRBJ1-1|TRBV6-6|medium-sized
CASSSAGTGNTEAFF
TGTGCCAGCAGTTCCGCCGGGACAGGGAACACTGAAGCTTTCTTT
>.|TRBJ2-1|TRBV24-1|.
CATSDRPGTKSYNEQFF
TGTGCCACCAGTGATCGTCCCGGGACAAAGTCCTACAATGAGCAGTTCTTC
>TRBD1|TRBJ1-2|TRBV10-3|many
CAISDTGGREYGYTF
TGTGCCATCAGTGACACAGGGGGAAGGGAGTACGGCTACACCTTC
>.|TRBJ2-1|TRBV7-2|.
CASSFRYMRYNEQFF
TGTGCCAGCAGCTTTCGCTACATGAGGTATAATGAGCAGTTCTTC
>.|TRBJ2-1|TRBV28|medium-sized
CASSYLATNEQFF
TGTGCCAGCAGTTATTTAGCCACCAATGAGCAGTTCTTC
>.|TRBJ2-2|TRBV7-9|many
CASSFPTGELFF
TGTGCCAGCAGCTTCCCCACCGGGGAGCTGTTTTTT
>.|TRBJ1-6|TRBV6-5|few
CASSYGAVDANSPLHF
TGTGCCAGCAGCTATGGCGCAGTTGACGCGAATTCACCCCTCCACTTT
>.|TRBJ2-3|TRBV5-1|.
CASSETELDTQYF
TGCGCCAGCAGCGAGACAGAATTGGATACGCAGTATTTT
>TRBD1|TRBJ2-7|TRBV20-1|medium-sized
CSATQGVAYEQYF
TGCAGTGCTACCCAGGGGGTTGCCTACGAGCAGTACTTC
>TRBD2|TRBJ2-1|TRBV20-1|.
CSARDWTSGSFYNEQFF
TGCAGTGCTAGAGATTGGACTAGCGGGAGCTTTTACAATGAGCAGTTCTTC
>TRBD2|TRBJ2-1|TRBV7-7|medium-sized
CASSLSGSGYNEQFF
TGTGCTAGCAGCCTTAGCGGGTCGGGGTACAATGAGCAGTTCTTC
>TRBD1|TRBJ2-2|TRBV6-4|medium-sized
CASSARDSTGELFF
TGTGCCAGCAGTGCCCGGGACAGCACCGGGGAGCTGTTTTTT
>.|TRBJ2-5|TRBV24-1|.
CATSESPTRSRQETQYF
TGTGCCACCAGTGAATCCCCCACAAGGAGCCGACAAGAGACCCAGTACTTC
>TRBD2|TRBJ2-1|TRBV30|medium-sized
CAWGRGSSYNEQFF
TGTGCCTGGGGGCGGGGGAGCTCCTACAATGAGCAGTTCTTC
>.|TRBJ1-5|TRBV21-1|few
CASSRQRNQPQHF
TGTGCCAGCAGTCGACAACGCAATCAGCCCCAGCATTTT
>.|TRBJ1-5|TRBV6-5|medium-sized
CASSSQGLGNQPQHF
TGTGCCAGCAGTTCCCAGGGGTTGGGCAATCAGCCCCAGCATTTT
>.|TRBJ2-5|TRBV30|many
CAWTGSQETQYF
TGTGCCTGGACCGGCAGCCAAGAGACCCAGTACTTC
>.|TRBJ2-1|TRBV7-3|few
CASSLPARTHPLFF
TGTGCCAGCAGTTTACCAGCCCGGACACACCCGTTGTTCTTC
>TRBD2|TRBJ2-1|TRBV5-4|many
CASSSGSSYNEQFF
TGTGCCAGCAGTAGCGGGAGCTCCTACAATGAGCAGTTCTTC
>.|TRBJ1-2|TRBV5-1|.
CASSAPDVNGGCTF
TGCGCCAGCAGCGCCCCGGACGTGAATGGTGGCTGCACCTTC
>TRBD1|TRBJ1-1|TRBV7-9|many
CASSLLTGGSDTEAFF
TGTGCCAGCAGCTTATTGACAGGGGGTTCTGACACTGAAGCTTTCTTT
>TRBD2|TRBJ2-1|TRBV12-3/TRBV12-4|medium-sized
CASSFPHGRGSSYNEQFF
TGTGCCAGCAGTTTCCCCCACGGGAGGGGCAGCTCCTACAATGAGCAGTTCTTC
>.|TRBJ2-3|TRBV15|many
CATSRASYGGTLYF
TGTGCCACCAGCAGAGCAAGTTACGGCGGTACGCTGTATTTT
>TRBD1|TRBJ1-5|TRBV20-1|many
CSARTGVGQPQHF
TGCAGTGCAAGGACAGGGGTCGGTCAGCCCCAGCATTTT
>TRBD2|TRBJ2-3|TRBV29-1|few
CSVEPLTRGSANTQYF
TGCAGCGTTGAACCCCTCACTCGCGGGAGTGCAAATACGCAGTATTTT
>.|TRBJ1-1|TRBV29-1|medium-sized
CSVESGVRTEAFF
TGCAGCGTTGAGAGCGGGGTACGTACTGAAGCTTTCTTT
>.|TRBJ2-1|TRBV25-1|few
CASSGGDRDNEQFF
TGTGCCAGCAGTGGGGGGGACCGCGACAATGAGCAGTTCTTC
>.|TRBJ1-1|TRBV29-1|.
CSDNRASNTEALF
TGCAGCGACAACAGGGCGTCGAACACTGAAGCTCTCTTC
>TRBD1|TRBJ1-2|TRBV29-1|medium-sized
CSVEWVGQGARGYTF
TGCAGCGTTGAATGGGTCGGACAGGGGGCGCGTGGCTACACCTTC
>.|TRBJ2-1|TRBV19|many
CASSTLIPVASSYNEQFF
TGTGCCAGTAGTACCTTAATTCCTGTAGCGAGCTCCTACAATGAGCAGTTCTTC